Each of the 2 T cell receptor beta chains below was sequenced from the same sample in a study of blood T cell repertoires in COVID-19. Sequenced by immunoSEQ multiplex PCR; TCRdb stores in-frame clones only, minus some. Of under 300,000 clones listed, about 80% are singletons. The sample was peripheral blood. The receptors were sampled from a woman between 50 and 59 years old who had recovered from COVID-19.

The chain combines TRBV19 with TRBJ2-4, with a possible D match to TRBD1 (6 bases). This CDR3 is built from 14 residues. V was shortened by 0 bases and J by 8 bases, with 11 bases between the two germline ends. CDR1 LNHDA and CDR2 SQIVND come from the germline V gene (reference sequence). CDR3 protein: CASSIDGTLDIQYF. Here the CDR3 DNA reads TGTGCCAGTAGTATAGACGGGACATTGGACATTCAGTACTTC. Together with reference TRBV19 and TRBJ2-4, the CDR3 gives the full variable domain: DGGITQSPKYLFRKEGQNVTLSCEQNLNHDAMYWYRQDPGQGLRLIYYSQIVNDFQKGDIAEGYSVSREKKESFPLTVTSAQKNPTAFYLCASSIDGTLDIQYFGAGTRLSVL.

V gene TRBV7-9 combines with J gene TRBJ2-3; D is possibly TRBD1 (6 bases). Germline-derived CDR1 and CDR2 are SEHNR and FQNEAQ (reference sequence). This CDR3 is built from 16 residues. Trimming removed 0 bases from V and 2 bases from J, with 12 bases in between. CDR3 nucleotides: TGTGCCAGCAGCTTAGCGACAACAGGGACCACAGATACGCAGTATTTT. As protein: CASSLATTGTTDTQYF.